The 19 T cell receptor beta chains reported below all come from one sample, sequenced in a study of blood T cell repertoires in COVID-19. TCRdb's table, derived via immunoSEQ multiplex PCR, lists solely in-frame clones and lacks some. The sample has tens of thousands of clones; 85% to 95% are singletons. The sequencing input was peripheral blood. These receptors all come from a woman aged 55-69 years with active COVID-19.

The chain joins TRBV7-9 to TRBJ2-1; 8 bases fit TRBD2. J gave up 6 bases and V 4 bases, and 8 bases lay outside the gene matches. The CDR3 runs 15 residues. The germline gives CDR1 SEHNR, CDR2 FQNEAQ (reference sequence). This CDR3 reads CASSSREGVSNEQFF. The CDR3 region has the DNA TGTGCCAGCAGCTCCCGGGAGGGGGTCTCCAATGAGCAGTTCTTC. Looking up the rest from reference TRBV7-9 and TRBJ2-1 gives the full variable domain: DTGVSQNPRHKITKRGQNVTFRCDPISEHNRLYWYRQTLGQGPEFLTYFQNEAQLEKSRLLSDRFSAERPKGSFSTLEIQRTEQGDSAMYLCASSSREGVSNEQFFGPGTRLTVL.

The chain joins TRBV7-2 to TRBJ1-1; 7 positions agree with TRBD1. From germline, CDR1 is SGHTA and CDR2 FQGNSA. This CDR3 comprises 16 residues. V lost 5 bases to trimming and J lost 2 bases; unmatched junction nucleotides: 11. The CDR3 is CASSLRYRGDNTEAFF. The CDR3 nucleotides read TGTGCCAGCAGCCTACGTTACAGGGGCGATAACACTGAAGCTTTCTTT.

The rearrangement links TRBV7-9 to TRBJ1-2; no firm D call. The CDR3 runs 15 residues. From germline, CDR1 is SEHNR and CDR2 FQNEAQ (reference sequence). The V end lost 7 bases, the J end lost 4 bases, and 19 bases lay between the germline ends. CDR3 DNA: TGTGCCAGCACCCCTGACTTGACTCAACCCTATGGCTACACCTTC. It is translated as CASTPDLTQPYGYTF.

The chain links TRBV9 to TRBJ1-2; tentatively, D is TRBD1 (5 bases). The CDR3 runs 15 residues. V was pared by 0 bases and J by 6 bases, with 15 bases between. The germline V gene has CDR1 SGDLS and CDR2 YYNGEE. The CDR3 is CASSVAVTDLDGYTF. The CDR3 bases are TGTGCCAGCAGCGTAGCCGTGACAGACTTGGATGGCTACACCTTC.

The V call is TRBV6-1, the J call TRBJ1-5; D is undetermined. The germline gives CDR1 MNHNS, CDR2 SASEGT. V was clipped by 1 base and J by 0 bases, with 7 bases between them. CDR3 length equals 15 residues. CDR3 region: CASSEEHHSNQPQHF. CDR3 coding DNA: TGTGCCAGCAGTGAAGAACATCATAGCAATCAGCCCCAGCATTTT.

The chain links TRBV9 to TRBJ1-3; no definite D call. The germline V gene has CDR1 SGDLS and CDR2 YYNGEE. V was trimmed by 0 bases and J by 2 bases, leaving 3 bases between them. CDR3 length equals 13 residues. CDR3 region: CASSVAAGNTIYF. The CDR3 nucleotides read TGTGCCAGCAGCGTAGCCGCTGGAAACACCATATATTTT.

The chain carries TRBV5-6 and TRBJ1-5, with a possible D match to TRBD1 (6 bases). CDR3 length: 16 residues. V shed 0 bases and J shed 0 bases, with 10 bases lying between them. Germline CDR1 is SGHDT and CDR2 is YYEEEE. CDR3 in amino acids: CASSLAGGHSNQPQHF. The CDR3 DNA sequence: TGTGCCAGCAGCTTGGCGGGGGGCCATAGCAATCAGCCCCAGCATTTT.

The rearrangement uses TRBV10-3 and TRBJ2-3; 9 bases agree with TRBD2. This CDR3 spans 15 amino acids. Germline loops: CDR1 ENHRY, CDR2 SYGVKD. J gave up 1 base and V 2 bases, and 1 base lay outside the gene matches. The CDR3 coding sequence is TGTGCCATCAGTGAGGCTAGCGGGGGCACAGATACGCAGTATTTT. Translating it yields CAISEASGGTDTQYF.

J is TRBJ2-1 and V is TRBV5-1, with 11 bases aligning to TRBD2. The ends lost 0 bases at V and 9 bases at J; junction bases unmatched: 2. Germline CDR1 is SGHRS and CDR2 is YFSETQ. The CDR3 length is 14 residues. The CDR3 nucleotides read TGCGCCAGCAGCTTGGATCTAGCGGGAGGTGAGCAGTTCTTC. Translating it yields CASSLDLAGGEQFF.

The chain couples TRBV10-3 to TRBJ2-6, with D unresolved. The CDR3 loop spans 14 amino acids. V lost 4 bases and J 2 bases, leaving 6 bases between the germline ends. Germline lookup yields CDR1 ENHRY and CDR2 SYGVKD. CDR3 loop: CAISAQAGANVLTF. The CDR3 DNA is TGTGCCATCAGTGCTCAGGCTGGGGCCAACGTCCTGACTTTC.

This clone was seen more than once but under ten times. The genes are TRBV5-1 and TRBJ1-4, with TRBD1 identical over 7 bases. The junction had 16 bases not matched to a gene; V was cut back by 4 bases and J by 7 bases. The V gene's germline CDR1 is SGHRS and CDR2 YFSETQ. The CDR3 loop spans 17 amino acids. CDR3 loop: CASSLQPSTGNREKLFF. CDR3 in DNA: TGCGCCAGCAGCCTACAACCGTCGACAGGGAACCGTGAAAAACTGTTTTTT.

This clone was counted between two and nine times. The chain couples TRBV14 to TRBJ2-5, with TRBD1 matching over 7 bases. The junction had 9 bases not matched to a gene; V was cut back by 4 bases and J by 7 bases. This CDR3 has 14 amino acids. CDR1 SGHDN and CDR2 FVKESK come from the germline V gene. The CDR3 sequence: CASSPSTGAGTQYF. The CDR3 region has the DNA TGTGCCAGCAGCCCCTCTACAGGGGCGGGGACCCAGTACTTC.

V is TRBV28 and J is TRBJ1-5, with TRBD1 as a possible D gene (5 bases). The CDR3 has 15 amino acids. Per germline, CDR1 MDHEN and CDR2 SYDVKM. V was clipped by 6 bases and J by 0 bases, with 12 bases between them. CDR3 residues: CASSSRQYSNQPQHF. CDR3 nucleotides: TGTGCCAGCAGCTCGCGACAGTATAGCAATCAGCCCCAGCATTTT.

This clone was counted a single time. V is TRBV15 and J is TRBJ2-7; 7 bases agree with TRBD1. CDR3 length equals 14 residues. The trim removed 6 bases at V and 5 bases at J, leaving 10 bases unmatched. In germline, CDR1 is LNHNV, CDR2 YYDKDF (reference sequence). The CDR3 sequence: CATSIGSGGHEQYF. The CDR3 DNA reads TGTGCCACCAGTATTGGATCAGGGGGACACGAGCAGTACTTC.

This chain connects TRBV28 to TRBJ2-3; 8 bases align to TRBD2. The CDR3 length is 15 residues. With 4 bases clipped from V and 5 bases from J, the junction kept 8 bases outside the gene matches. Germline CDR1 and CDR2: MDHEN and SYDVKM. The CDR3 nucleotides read TGTGCCAGCAGTTACCCCGGGGGGGCGAGAGATACGCAGTATTTT. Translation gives CASSYPGGARDTQYF.

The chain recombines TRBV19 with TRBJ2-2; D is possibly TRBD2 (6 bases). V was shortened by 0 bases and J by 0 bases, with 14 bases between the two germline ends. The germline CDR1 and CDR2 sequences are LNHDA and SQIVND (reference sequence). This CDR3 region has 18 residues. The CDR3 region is CASSIEGPGSSNTGELFF. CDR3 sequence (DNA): TGTGCCAGTAGTATAGAGGGACCCGGGAGTTCGAACACCGGGGAGCTGTTTTTT.

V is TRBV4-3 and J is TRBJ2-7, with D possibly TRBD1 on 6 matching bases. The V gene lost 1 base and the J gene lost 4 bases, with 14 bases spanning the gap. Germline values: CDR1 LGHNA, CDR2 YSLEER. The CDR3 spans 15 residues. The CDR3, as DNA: TGCGCCAGCAGCCAAGCAACGGGCAGGGGTTACGAGCAGTACTTC. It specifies CASSQATGRGYEQYF.

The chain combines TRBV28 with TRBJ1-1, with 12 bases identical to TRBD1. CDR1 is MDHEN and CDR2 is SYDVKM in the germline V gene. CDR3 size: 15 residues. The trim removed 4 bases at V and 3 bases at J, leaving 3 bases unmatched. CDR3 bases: TGTGCCAGCAGTTCGGGACAGGGGGCGGACACTGAAGCTTTCTTT. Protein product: CASSSGQGADTEAFF.

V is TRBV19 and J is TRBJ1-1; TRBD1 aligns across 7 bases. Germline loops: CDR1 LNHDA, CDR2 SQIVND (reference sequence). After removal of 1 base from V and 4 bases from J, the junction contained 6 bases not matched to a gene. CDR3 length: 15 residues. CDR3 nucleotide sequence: TGTGCCAGTAGTATAGGTCCAGGGGGAAGCACTGAAGCTTTCTTT. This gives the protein CASSIGPGGSTEAFF. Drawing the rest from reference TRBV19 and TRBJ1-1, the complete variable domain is DGGITQSPKYLFRKEGQNVTLSCEQNLNHDAMYWYRQDPGQGLRLIYYSQIVNDFQKGDIAEGYSVSREKKESFPLTVTSAQKNPTAFYLCASSIGPGGSTEAFFGQGTRLTVV.